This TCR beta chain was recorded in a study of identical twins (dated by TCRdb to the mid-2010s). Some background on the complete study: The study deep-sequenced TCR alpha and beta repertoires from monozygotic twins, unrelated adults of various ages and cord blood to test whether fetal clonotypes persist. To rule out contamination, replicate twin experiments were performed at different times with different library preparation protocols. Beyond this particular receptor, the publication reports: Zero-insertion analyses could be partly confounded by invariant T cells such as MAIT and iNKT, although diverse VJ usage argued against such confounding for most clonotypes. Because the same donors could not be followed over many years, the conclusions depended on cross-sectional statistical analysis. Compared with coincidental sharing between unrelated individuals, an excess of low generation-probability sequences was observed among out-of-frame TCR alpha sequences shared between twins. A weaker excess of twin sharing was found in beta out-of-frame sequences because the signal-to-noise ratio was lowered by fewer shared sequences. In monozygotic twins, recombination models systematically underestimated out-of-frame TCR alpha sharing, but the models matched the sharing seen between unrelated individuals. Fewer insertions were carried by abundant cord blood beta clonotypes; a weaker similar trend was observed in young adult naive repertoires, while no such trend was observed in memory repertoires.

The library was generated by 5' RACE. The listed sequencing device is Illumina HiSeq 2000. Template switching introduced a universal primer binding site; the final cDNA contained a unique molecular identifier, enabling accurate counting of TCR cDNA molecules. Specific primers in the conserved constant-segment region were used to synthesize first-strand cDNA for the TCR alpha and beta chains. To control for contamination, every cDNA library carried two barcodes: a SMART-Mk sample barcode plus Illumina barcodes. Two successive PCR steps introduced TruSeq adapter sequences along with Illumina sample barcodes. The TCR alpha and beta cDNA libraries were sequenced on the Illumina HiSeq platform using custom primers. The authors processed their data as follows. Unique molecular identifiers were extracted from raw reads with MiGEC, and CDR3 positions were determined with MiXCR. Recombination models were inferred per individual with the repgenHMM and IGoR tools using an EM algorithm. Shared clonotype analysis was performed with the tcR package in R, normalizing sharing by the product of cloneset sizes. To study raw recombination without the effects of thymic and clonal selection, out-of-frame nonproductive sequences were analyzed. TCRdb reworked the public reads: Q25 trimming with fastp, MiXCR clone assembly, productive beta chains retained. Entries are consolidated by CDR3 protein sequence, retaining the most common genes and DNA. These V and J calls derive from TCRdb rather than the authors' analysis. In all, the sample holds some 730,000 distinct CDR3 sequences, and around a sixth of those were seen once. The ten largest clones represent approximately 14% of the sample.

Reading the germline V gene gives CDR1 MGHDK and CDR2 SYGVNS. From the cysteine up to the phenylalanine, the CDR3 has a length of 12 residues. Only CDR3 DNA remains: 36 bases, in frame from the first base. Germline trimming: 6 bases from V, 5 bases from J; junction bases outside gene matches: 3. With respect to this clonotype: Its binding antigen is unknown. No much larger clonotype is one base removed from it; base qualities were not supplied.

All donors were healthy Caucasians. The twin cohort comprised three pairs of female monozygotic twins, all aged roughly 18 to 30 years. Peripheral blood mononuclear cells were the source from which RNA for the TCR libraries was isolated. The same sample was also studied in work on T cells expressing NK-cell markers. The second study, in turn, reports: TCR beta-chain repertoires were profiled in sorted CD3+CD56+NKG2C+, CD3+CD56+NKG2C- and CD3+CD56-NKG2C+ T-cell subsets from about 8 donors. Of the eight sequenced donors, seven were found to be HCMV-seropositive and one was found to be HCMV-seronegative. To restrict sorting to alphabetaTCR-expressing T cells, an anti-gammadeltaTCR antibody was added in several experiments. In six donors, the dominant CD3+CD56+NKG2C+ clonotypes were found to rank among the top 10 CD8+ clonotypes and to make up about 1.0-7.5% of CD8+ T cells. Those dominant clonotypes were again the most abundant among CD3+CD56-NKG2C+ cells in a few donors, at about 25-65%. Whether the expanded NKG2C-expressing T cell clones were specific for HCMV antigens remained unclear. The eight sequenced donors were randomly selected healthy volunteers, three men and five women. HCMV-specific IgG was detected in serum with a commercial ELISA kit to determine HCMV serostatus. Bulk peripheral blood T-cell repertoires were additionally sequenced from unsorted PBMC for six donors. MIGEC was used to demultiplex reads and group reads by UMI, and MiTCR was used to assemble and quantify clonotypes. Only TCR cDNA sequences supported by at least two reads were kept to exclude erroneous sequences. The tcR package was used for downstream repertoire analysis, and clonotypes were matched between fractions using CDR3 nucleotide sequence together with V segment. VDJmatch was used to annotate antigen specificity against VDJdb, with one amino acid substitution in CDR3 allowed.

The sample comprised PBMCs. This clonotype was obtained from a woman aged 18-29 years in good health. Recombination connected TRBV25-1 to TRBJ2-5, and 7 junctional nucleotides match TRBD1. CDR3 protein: CASRRGRETQYF. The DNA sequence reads TGTGCCAGCAGGAGGGGGCGGGAGACCCAGTACTTC.